This T cell receptor beta chain was identified in a study of regulatory T cells in long-lasting Graves disease. CDR3 size: 14 residues. The V gene's germline CDR1 is MNHEY and CDR2 SVGEGT. V lost 2 bases and J 0 bases, leaving 5 bases between the germline ends. Time point of the sample: newly diagnosed GD, antithyroid drugs for less than 3 months. Construction of the TCR library relied on RNA isolated from PBMCs. Study-level points and caveats: Because few samples were included, accuracy may have been lower.

This clonotype showed up many times. Its antigen remains unknown. To make TCR beta libraries, researchers used iRepertoire HTBI primers and Arm-PCR of CDR3 regions. TCRdb processed the multiplex PCR reads anew with MiXCR; each CDR3 protein has one entry. The table shows roughly 320,000 distinct CDR3 sequences, with around 15% occurring only once. These data also formed part of another study, on T cells in Graves' hyperthyroidism and ophthalmopathy. That study reports: The patients, who ranged from 18 to 65 in age, presented with newly diagnosed hyperthyroidism lasting under 2 months. Peripheral blood also featured most of the thyroid clonotypes expanded above 0.001. In simple terms, a model built on 13 V-J features told ophthalmopathy apart from stable hyperthyroidism.

V gene TRBV6-2 or TRBV6-3 combines with J gene TRBJ1-3, with a weak D call TRBD1 (5 bases). The receptor comes from a man aged 40-49 years with Graves disease. The sequenced sample was peripheral blood mononuclear cells (PBMCs), obtained at new diagnosis, from a patient treated with antithyroid drugs. The CDR3 region has the DNA TGTGCCAGCAGTTACGACAGCTCTGGAAACACCATATATTTT. This translates into CASSYDSSGNTIYF.